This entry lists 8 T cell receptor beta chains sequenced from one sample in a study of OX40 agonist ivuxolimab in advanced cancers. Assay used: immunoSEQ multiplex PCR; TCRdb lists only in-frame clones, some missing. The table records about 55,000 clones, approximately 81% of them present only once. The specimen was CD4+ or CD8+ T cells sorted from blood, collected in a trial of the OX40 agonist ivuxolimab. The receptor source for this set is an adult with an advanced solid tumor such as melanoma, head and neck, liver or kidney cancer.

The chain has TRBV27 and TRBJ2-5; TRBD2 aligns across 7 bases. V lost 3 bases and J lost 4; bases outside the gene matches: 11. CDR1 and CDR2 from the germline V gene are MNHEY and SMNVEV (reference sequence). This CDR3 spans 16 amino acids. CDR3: CASSLDGGGRGETQYF. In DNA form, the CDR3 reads TGTGCCAGCAGTTTGGATGGGGGGGGGAGGGGAGAGACCCAGTACTTC.

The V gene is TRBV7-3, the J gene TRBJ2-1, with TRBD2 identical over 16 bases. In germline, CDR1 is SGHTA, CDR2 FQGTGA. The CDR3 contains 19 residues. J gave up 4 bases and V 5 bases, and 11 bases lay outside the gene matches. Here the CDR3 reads CASSLSGTSGRGIYNEQFF. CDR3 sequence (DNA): TGTGCCAGCAGCCTCTCCGGGACTAGCGGGAGGGGGATTTACAATGAGCAGTTCTTC.

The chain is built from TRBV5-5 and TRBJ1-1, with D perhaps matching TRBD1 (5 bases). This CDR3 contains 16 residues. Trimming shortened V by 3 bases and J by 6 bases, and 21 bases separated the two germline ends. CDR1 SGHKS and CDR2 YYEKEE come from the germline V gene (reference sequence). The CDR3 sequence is CASSSTGTALLSEAFF. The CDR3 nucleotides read TGTGCCAGCAGCTCTACCGGGACTGCTCTTCTCTCTGAAGCTTTCTTT.

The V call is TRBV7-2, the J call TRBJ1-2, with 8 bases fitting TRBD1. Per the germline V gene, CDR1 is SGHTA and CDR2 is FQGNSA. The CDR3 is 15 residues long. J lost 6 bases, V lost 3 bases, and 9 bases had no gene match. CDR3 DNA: TGTGCCAGCAGCTTTCCCCCCGGACAGGGACATGGCTACACCTTC. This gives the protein CASSFPPGQGHGYTF.

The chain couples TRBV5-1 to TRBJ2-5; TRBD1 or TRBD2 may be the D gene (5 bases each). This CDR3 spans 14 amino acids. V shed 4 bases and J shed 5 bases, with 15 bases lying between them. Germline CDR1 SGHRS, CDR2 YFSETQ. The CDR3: CASSLSGWGETQYF. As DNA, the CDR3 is TGCGCCAGCAGCCTCTCCGGGTGGGGGGAGACCCAGTACTTC.

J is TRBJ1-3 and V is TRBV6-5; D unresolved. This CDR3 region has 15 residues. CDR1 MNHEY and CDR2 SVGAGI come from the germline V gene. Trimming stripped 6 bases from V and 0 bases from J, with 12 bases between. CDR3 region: CASSSTASSGNTIYF. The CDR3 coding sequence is TGTGCCAGCAGCAGCACGGCTTCCTCTGGAAACACCATATATTTT.

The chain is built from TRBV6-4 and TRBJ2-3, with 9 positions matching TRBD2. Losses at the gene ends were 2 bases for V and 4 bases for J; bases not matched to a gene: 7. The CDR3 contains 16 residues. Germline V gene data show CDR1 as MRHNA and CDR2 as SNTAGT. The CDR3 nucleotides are TGTGCCAGCAGTGACGGCGCGGGAGGGCTACCAGATACGCAGTATTTT. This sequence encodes CASSDGAGGLPDTQYF.

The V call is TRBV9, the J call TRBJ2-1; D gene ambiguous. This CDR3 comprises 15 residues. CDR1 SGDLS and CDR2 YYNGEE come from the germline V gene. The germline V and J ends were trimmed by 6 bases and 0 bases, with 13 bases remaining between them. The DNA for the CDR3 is TGTGCCAGCAACGTTGGCGGTAGCTCCTACAATGAGCAGTTCTTC. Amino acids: CASNVGGSSYNEQFF.